Listed below are T cell receptor beta chains from one sample, sequenced in a study of beta chain features in type 1 diabetes. Libraries were prepared by immunoSEQ multiplex PCR; TCRdb keeps only in-frame clonotypes and omits some of them. This sample has some 180,000 clones, with about 12% found just once. Sequenced sample: central memory CD4+ T cells from blood. These receptors originate from a young woman in good health. Each CDR3 is given without its conserved first and last residue. Only some rows state a clone size, as once, few, many or a class for expanded clones.

clone size: NA
V gene: TRBV6-1
J gene: TRBJ2-4
CDR3 length: 13
CDR3 protein: ASSESVLAKNIQY

clone size: few
V gene: TRBV30
J gene: TRBJ1-4
CDR3 length: 11
CDR3 protein: AREEAANEKLF

clone size: few
V gene: TRBV14
J gene: TRBJ2-3
CDR3 length: 15
CDR3 protein: ASSQGPGLAGTDTQY

clone size: NA
V gene: TRBV7-2
J gene: TRBJ2-3
CDR3 length: 14
CDR3 protein: ASSPGGGRLADTQY

clone size: few
V gene: TRBV28
J gene: TRBJ2-6
CDR3 length: 13
CDR3 protein: ASNLQASGANVLT

clone size: NA
V gene: TRBV18
J gene: TRBJ1-5
CDR3 length: 12
CDR3 protein: ASSPELGNQPQH

clone size: many
V gene: TRBV28
J gene: TRBJ1-4
CDR3 length: 13
CDR3 protein: ASSLQTGGVEKLF

clone size: NA
V gene: TRBV20-1
J gene: TRBJ2-7
CDR3 length: 9
CDR3 protein: SAKLPIEQY

clone size: few
V gene: TRBV6-1
J gene: TRBJ2-7
CDR3 length: 12
CDR3 protein: ASSDRFSAYEQY

clone size: many
V gene: TRBV2
J gene: TRBJ2-3
CDR3 length: 12
CDR3 protein: ASSVQDTKDTQY

clone size: many
V gene: TRBV30
J gene: TRBJ2-3
CDR3 length: 12
CDR3 protein: AWASGFSTDTQY

clone size: few
V gene: TRBV5-1
J gene: TRBJ2-5
CDR3 length: 13
CDR3 protein: ASSLRWDSQETQY

clone size: many
V gene: TRBV29-1
J gene: TRBJ1-1
CDR3 length: 11
CDR3 protein: SVYRGLNTEAF

clone size: NA
V gene: TRBV29-1
J gene: TRBJ1-1
CDR3 length: 11
CDR3 protein: SVQGTGNTEAF

clone size: NA
V gene: TRBV5-1
J gene: TRBJ2-5
CDR3 length: 14
CDR3 protein: ASSLGGQGPQETQY

clone size: NA
V gene: TRBV1
J gene: TRBJ2-1
CDR3 length: 15
CDR3 protein: TSSQDLGGGPRNEQF

clone size: NA
V gene: TRBV30
J gene: TRBJ1-3
CDR3 length: 12
CDR3 protein: AWSVTGGGNTIY

clone size: NA
V gene: TRBV29-1
J gene: TRBJ1-1
CDR3 length: 11
CDR3 protein: SVAGAVYTEAF

clone size: few
V gene: TRBV30
J gene: TRBJ1-5
CDR3 length: 11
CDR3 protein: AWAGDSNQPQH

clone size: NA
V gene: TRBV4-1
J gene: TRBJ1-5
CDR3 length: 14
CDR3 protein: ASSQRVSGVNQPQH

clone size: few
V gene: TRBV5-1
J gene: TRBJ2-6
CDR3 length: 12
CDR3 protein: ASCRMSGANVLT

clone size: NA
V gene: TRBV28
J gene: TRBJ1-5
CDR3 length: 13
CDR3 protein: ASSLIGRGDQPQH

clone size: few
V gene: TRBV30
J gene: TRBJ2-7
CDR3 length: 13
CDR3 protein: AWREGQGTSYEQY

clone size: NA
V gene: TRBV11-3
J gene: TRBJ1-1
CDR3 length: 11
CDR3 protein: ASSRDRNTEAF

clone size: NA
V gene: TRBV29-1
J gene: TRBJ1-5
CDR3 length: 12
CDR3 protein: SVATGVRAQPQH

clone size: NA
V gene: TRBV11-2
J gene: TRBJ2-1
CDR3 length: 14
CDR3 protein: ASSPSGPNPTNEQF

clone size: NA
V gene: TRBV5-1
J gene: TRBJ2-7
CDR3 length: 13
CDR3 protein: ASSFSAQGVYEQY

clone size: NA
V gene: TRBV23-1
J gene: TRBJ2-7
CDR3 length: 12
CDR3 protein: AIFTTGNSYEQY

clone size: NA
V gene: TRBV28
J gene: TRBJ2-1
CDR3 length: 14
CDR3 protein: ASSPMTSGVYNEQF

clone size: NA
V gene: TRBV5-1
J gene: TRBJ2-6
CDR3 length: 16
CDR3 protein: ASSLLAGGSSGANVLT

clone size: few
V gene: TRBV19
J gene: TRBJ2-1
CDR3 length: 13
CDR3 protein: ASSIVGGSDNEQF

clone size: few
V gene: TRBV30
J gene: TRBJ2-7
CDR3 length: 11
CDR3 protein: AWSRGIAYEQY

clone size: NA
V gene: TRBV9
J gene: TRBJ1-5
CDR3 length: 13
CDR3 protein: ASSAGGDSNQPQH

clone size: NA
V gene: TRBV7-8
J gene: TRBJ2-1
CDR3 length: 14
CDR3 protein: ASSLVGTRIYNEQF

clone size: few
V gene: TRBV18
J gene: TRBJ2-7
CDR3 length: 13
CDR3 protein: ASSPTESNSYEQY

clone size: NA
V gene: TRBV14
J gene: TRBJ2-5
CDR3 length: 13
CDR3 protein: ASSSGTGARETQY

clone size: few
V gene: TRBV27
J gene: TRBJ1-2
CDR3 length: 11
CDR3 protein: ASGLGRLYGYT

clone size: few
V gene: TRBV25-1
J gene: TRBJ2-7
CDR3 length: 11
CDR3 protein: ASSEVSGHEQY

clone size: NA
V gene: TRBV30
J gene: TRBJ1-2
CDR3 length: 12
CDR3 protein: AWSLRQISYGYT

clone size: NA
V gene: TRBV28
J gene: TRBJ1-5
CDR3 length: 14
CDR3 protein: ASSFRYRVSNQPQH

clone size: few
V gene: TRBV5-4
J gene: TRBJ2-7
CDR3 length: 13
CDR3 protein: ASSARNGLDYEQY